Sequencing of this TCR beta chain was carried out in a study of identical twins. Study-level points and caveats: Findings depended on cross-sectional statistics rather than tracking the same donors.

MiXCR, run by TCRdb on the 5' RACE reads, gives a single entry per CDR3 protein. This table has 700,000 or so distinct CDR3 sequences, around 8.6% appearing once. Comments on this clonotype: Its antigen is as yet unknown.

The germline V gene has CDR1 LNHNV and CDR2 YYDKDF (reference sequence). V dropped 1 base and J dropped 1; count of bases not matched to a gene: 3. The CDR3 covers 15 residues. These data were likewise used in another study, on yellow fever vaccine responses in identical twins.

The source is a woman aged 18 to 35 in good health. The chain joins TRBV15 to TRBJ2-5, with 7 positions matching TRBD2. The sequenced sample consisted of PBMCs. The CDR3 sequence: CATSRGASGQETQYF. CDR3 bases: TGTGCCACCAGCAGAGGGGCTAGCGGCCAAGAGACCCAGTACTTC.